This TCR beta chain originates from a study of Ad26.COV2.S vaccination and SARS-CoV-2 variants. Overall study: Vaccine-arm donor from the placebo-controlled COV1001 Ad26.COV2.S trial. Ad26.COV2.S, an intramuscular injection, was given once or twice 56 days apart.

CDR1 is MNHEY, CDR2 SMNVEV, per germline (reference sequence). This CDR3 contains 12 residues. V gave up 3 bases and J gave up 6 bases, with 8 bases separating them. The data were produced by immunoSEQ multiplex PCR, yet TCRdb's version contains in-frame clones alone and is incomplete. This table holds hundreds of thousands of clones, around 86% found once. Sample treatment: roughly 20 received Ad26.COV2.S at low or high dose, single or two shots; about 5 received placebo; per-sample allocation not given. On day 63 after the first injection, vaccine and placebo recipients gave samples. This Boston cohort included adults aged 18-55 years. A note on this clone: In the same sample, other DNA sequences code for this CDR3.

The J gene is TRBJ1-1, the V gene TRBV27; D is undetermined. The material was peripheral blood, obtained in a trial of Ad26.COV2.S vaccine versus placebo. This TCR was sampled from a person aged 18-60 years who received the Ad26.COV2.S COVID-19 vaccine or a placebo. The CDR3 spells CASSFTGAEAFF. As DNA, the CDR3 is TGTGCCAGCAGTTTCACGGGCGCTGAAGCTTTCTTT.